This is a list of T cell receptor beta chains from one sample in a study of T cells in Graves' hyperthyroidism and ophthalmopathy. Each CDR3 protein gets one entry after TCRdb re-called the multiplex PCR reads with MiXCR. The data contain 650,000 to 700,000 distinct CDR3 sequences, around 16% of them singletons. The sample taken for sequencing was blood. The receptors were sampled from a man aged 50 or older with Graves' hyperthyroidism. CDR3s include the opening cysteine and the closing phenylalanine or tryptophan. The D gene is left open where the match is weak. Clone size is stated in some rows and not others, as once, few, many or a class when expanded.

>-|TRBV4-1|-|TRBJ2-7
TGCGCCAGCAGCCATTTAGCGAGCTCCTACGAGCAGTACTTC
CASSHLASSYEQYF
>-|TRBV14|many|TRBJ1-1
TGTGCCAGCGCCGTCCAGGAGAACACTGAAGCTTTCTTT
CASAVQENTEAFF
>TRBD1|TRBV6-2/TRBV6-3|-|TRBJ2-7
TGTGCCAGCCGCTCGGGGACAGGGTTCTCCTACGAGCAGTACTTC
CASRSGTGFSYEQYF
>TRBD2|TRBV5-4|-|TRBJ2-1
TGTGCCAGCAGCCCTCGACTAGCGGGATTCAATGAGCAGTTCTTC
CASSPRLAGFNEQFF
>-|TRBV20-1|many|TRBJ2-3
TGCAGTGCTACCCCTTCCCTAGGGGGTGGCACAGATACGCAGTATTTT
CSATPSLGGGTDTQYF
>-|TRBV18|-|TRBJ2-7
TGTGCCAGCTCACCACCGAGGGCTAACGGTTACGAGCAGTACTTC
CASSPPRANGYEQYF
>-|TRBV4-1|-|TRBJ1-2
TGCGCCAGCAGCCAGCCCTCCCGGGGGGCCGTAGGCTACACCTTC
CASSQPSRGAVGYTF
>-|TRBV7-8|-|TRBJ2-3
TGTGCCAGCAGCACCTCGAGCGGGGATACGCAGTATTTT
CASSTSSGDTQYF
>-|TRBV12-3/TRBV12-4|-|TRBJ2-7
TGTGCCAGCAGTTTTGGAAGCAGCCACGAGCAGTACTTC
CASSFGSSHEQYF
>TRBD2|TRBV7-4|few|TRBJ2-1
TGTGCCAGCAGCTTAGTACTAGCGGAGGGGGGTGAGCAGTTCTTC
CASSLVLAEGGEQFF
>TRBD1|TRBV2|-|TRBJ1-6
TGTGCCAGCAGTGGGACAGGGGGCGCGGATTCACCCCTCCACTTT
CASSGTGGADSPLHF
>-|TRBV16|few|TRBJ1-2
TGTGCCAGCAGCCAAAATTACACCCCGGGGCCCGGTAACTATGGCTACACCTTC
CASSQNYTPGPGNYGYTF
>-|TRBV20-1|-|TRBJ1-4
TGCAGTACCCAGGGTCGGGAAAAACTGTTTTTT
CSTQGREKLFF
>-|TRBV2|many|TRBJ1-5
TGTGCCAGCAGTGAAGCGGCTGGGACTAGCAATCAGCCCCAGCATTTT
CASSEAAGTSNQPQHF
>-|TRBV28|many|TRBJ1-6
TGTGCCAGCAGCCAACCCCTGGGCAGGGGAGAATGGTCACCCCTCCACTTT
CASSQPLGRGEWSPLHF
>-|TRBV18|many|TRBJ2-4
TGTGCCAGCTCCGCCATGGGGGAAAACATTCAGTACTTC
CASSAMGENIQYF
>-|TRBV28|many|TRBJ1-1
TGTGCCACCCAAGGGACTGAAGCTTTCTTT
CATQGTEAFF
>TRBD1|TRBV24-1|many|TRBJ1-2
TGTGCCACCAGTGACGTCGGGACAGGGGGACAACTGGGCGGCTACACCTTC
CATSDVGTGGQLGGYTF
>-|TRBV7-9|many|TRBJ1-4
TGTGCCAGCAGCTTAGTTTCAGGAGCAAATGAAAAACTGTTTTTT
CASSLVSGANEKLFF
>-|TRBV9|many|TRBJ2-3
TGTGCCAGCAGCGTATTGGACATTCCTAGCACAGATACGCAGTATTTT
CASSVLDIPSTDTQYF
>TRBD2|TRBV29-1|few|TRBJ2-1
TGCAGCGGGGGGACTAGCGGTAACAATGAGCAGTTCTTC
CSGGTSGNNEQFF
>-|TRBV12-3/TRBV12-4|many|TRBJ1-4
TGTGCCAGCAGTTCACGCGTGGCCGGTGAAAAACTGTTTTTT
CASSSRVAGEKLFF
>-|TRBV20-1|-|TRBJ2-3
TGCAGTGCTAGAGTAGGAGGAGATACGCAGTATTTT
CSARVGGDTQYF
>-|TRBV12-3/TRBV12-4|-|TRBJ2-7
TGTGCCAGCAGTTTTGGGGAGATTGACATAACCTACGAGCAGTACTTC
CASSFGEIDITYEQYF
>TRBD2|TRBV4-3|few|TRBJ2-1
TGCGCCAGCAGCCAAGTCCTAGCGGGAAACAATGAGCAGTTCTTC
CASSQVLAGNNEQFF
>-|TRBV4-1|few|TRBJ1-3
TGCGCCAGCAGGACAGGCCTATTTGGAAACACCATATATTTT
CASRTGLFGNTIYF
>TRBD2|TRBV28|few|TRBJ2-7
TGTGCCAGCAACCGACTAGCGGGAAACTACGAGCAGTACTTC
CASNRLAGNYEQYF
>TRBD2|TRBV11-2|-|TRBJ2-7
TGTGCCAGCAGCTACCGACTAGCGGGAGGGAAAGTCTACGAGCAGTACTTC
CASSYRLAGGKVYEQYF
>-|TRBV28|many|TRBJ2-5
TGTGCCAGCAGTTTCAGGGATCAAGAGACCCAGTACTTC
CASSFRDQETQYF
>-|TRBV2|many|TRBJ1-2
TGTGCCAGCAGTGAAGACGGAAGCTATGGCTACACCTTC
CASSEDGSYGYTF
>-|TRBV19|few|TRBJ1-1
TGTGCCAGTAGCCGAAGAGGGGGGAACACTGGAGCTTTCTTT
CASSRRGGNTGAFF
>TRBD1|TRBV28|many|TRBJ2-7
TGTGCCAGCAGTTTCGCAGGGGGCCTTTCCTACGAGCAGTACTTC
CASSFAGGLSYEQYF
>TRBD1|TRBV5-6|-|TRBJ2-1
TGTGCCAGCAGCTTCGGCAGGGGGAGCTACAATGAGCAGTTCTTC
CASSFGRGSYNEQFF
>-|TRBV28|many|TRBJ1-2
TGTGCCAGTACAGTCGGACGGGTTGGCTACACCTTC
CASTVGRVGYTF
>TRBD1|TRBV15|few|TRBJ2-1
TGTGCCACCAGCAGTCTCCAGGCCGGGACAGGGTACTACAATGAGCAGTTCTTC
CATSSLQAGTGYYNEQFF
>-|TRBV7-9|many|TRBJ2-7
TGTGCCAGCAGCCCCCGAATTCGGCAGGGCGACTCCTACGAGCAGTACTTC
CASSPRIRQGDSYEQYF
>-|TRBV7-3|-|TRBJ2-1
TGTGCCAGCAGCCCGAATATAGGGGGCAATGAGCAGTTCTTC
CASSPNIGGNEQFF
>-|TRBV19|many|TRBJ2-7
TGTGCCAGTAGTATAGACTCAGGTCCAGGGGCCATGACCTACGAGCAGTACTTC
CASSIDSGPGAMTYEQYF
>-|TRBV28|many|TRBJ2-2
TGTGCCAGCAGTTTAGCAGTACCGAACACCGGGGAGCTGTTTTTT
CASSLAVPNTGELFF
>-|TRBV9|-|TRBJ1-4
TGTGCCAGCAGCGGTCCGACGGGGGGACCTAATGAAAAACTGTTTTTT
CASSGPTGGPNEKLFF
>-|TRBV6-1|few|TRBJ1-3
TGTGCCAGCAGTTTCGCGGGACTGGGAAACACCATATATTTT
CASSFAGLGNTIYF
>-|TRBV4-3|-|TRBJ2-7
TGCGCCAGCAGGCCGGGGATCAACTCCTACGAGCAGTACTTC
CASRPGINSYEQYF
>-|TRBV15|many|TRBJ1-1
TGTGCCACCAGCAGAGATGGGTCGCAGATTGAAGCTTTCTTT
CATSRDGSQIEAFF
>TRBD1|TRBV6-1|-|TRBJ2-3
TGTGCCAGCAGTGGGATACAGGGGGCTCCGATCACAGATACGCAGTATTTT
CASSGIQGAPITDTQYF
>TRBD2|TRBV7-2|-|TRBJ2-6
TGTGCCAGCAGCTTAGATCTAGCGGGAGGGGCTGGGGCCAACGTCCTGACTTTC
CASSLDLAGGAGANVLTF
>-|TRBV7-2|-|TRBJ2-1
TGTGCCAGCAGCTCGCCAGGGTACGGTTCGGACAATGAGCAGTTCTTC
CASSSPGYGSDNEQFF
>-|TRBV7-9|few|TRBJ2-1
TGTGCCAGCAGCCCTAACATTGGGGGCGGGATTCCCTACAATGAGCAGTTCTTC
CASSPNIGGGIPYNEQFF
>TRBD2|TRBV15|many|TRBJ2-1
TGTGCCACCAGCGGCCCTGGCGGGAGGGCCGCCTACAATGAGCAGTTCTTC
CATSGPGGRAAYNEQFF
>-|TRBV12-3/TRBV12-4|many|TRBJ2-1
TGTGCCAGCAGCCTGACTAGTCCGGACGGGAATGAGCAGTTCTTC
CASSLTSPDGNEQFF
>-|TRBV20-1|many|TRBJ1-2
TGCAGTGCTAGAGTGGGACGTAACTATGGCTACACCTTC
CSARVGRNYGYTF
>TRBD1|TRBV5-1|many|TRBJ2-7
TGCGCCAGCAGCTTAGACAGGGGAGTGGAAGAGCAGTACTTC
CASSLDRGVEEQYF
>TRBD1|TRBV6-1|many|TRBJ1-1
TGTGCCAGCAGCGGGACAGGGAGCACTGAAGCTTTCTTT
CASSGTGSTEAFF